The 22 T cell receptor beta chains below all came from one sample that was sequenced in a study of blood T cell repertoires in COVID-19. Generated by immunoSEQ multiplex PCR, the TCRdb table keeps only in-frame clones and is missing some. The sample records more than 200,000 clones, around nine tenths being singletons. Sample: PBMCs or T cells enriched from blood (not recorded which). The receptors come from a woman aged 30 to 39 who had recovered from COVID-19.

This chain connects TRBV30 to TRBJ1-2; D uncertain. The CDR3 is 18 residues long. From germline, CDR1 is GTSNPN and CDR2 SVGIG (reference sequence). Deletions cut 3 bases from V and 4 bases from J, with 27 bases between. The CDR3 sequence is CAWRPHPPGVKRRYGYTF. CDR3 nucleotide sequence: TGTGCCTGGAGGCCCCACCCCCCCGGGGTGAAGCGGCGCTATGGCTACACCTTC.

This clone was seen once. The identical CDR3 is also encoded by other nucleotide sequences in the sample. The rearrangement joins TRBV9 to TRBJ1-5; D remains ambiguous. Germline V lookup: CDR1 SGDLS, CDR2 YYNGEE. This CDR3 comprises 14 residues. V was clipped by 4 bases and J by 2 bases, with 10 bases between them. CDR3 bases: TGTGCCAGCAGCCTTTCGGGAGGCAATCAGCCCCAGCATTTT. It yields the protein CASSLSGGNQPQHF.

V and J are TRBV9 and TRBJ2-2, with TRBD1 as a possible D gene (5 bases). Trimming stripped 3 bases from V and 5 bases from J, with 8 bases between. The CDR3 has 13 amino acids. Germline-derived CDR1 and CDR2 are SGDLS and YYNGEE. The CDR3 region has the DNA TGTGCCAGCAGCGGGACACCAACCGGGGAGCTGTTTTTT. It translates to CASSGTPTGELFF.

V gene TRBV29-1 combines with J gene TRBJ1-3, with D hard to call. V was pared by 3 bases and J by 4 bases, with 13 bases between. Per the germline V gene, CDR1 is SQVTM and CDR2 is ANQGSEA. The CDR3 totals 14 residues. The CDR3 nucleotides are TGCAGCGTTGACCCAGAAGGAGCCGGAAACACCATATATTTT. It specifies CSVDPEGAGNTIYF.

V is TRBV19 and J is TRBJ2-5; D perhaps matches TRBD2 (6 bases). Germline CDR1 is LNHDA and CDR2 is SQIVND (reference sequence). The CDR3 is made up of 12 amino acids. Trimming took off 8 bases at V and 5 bases at J, with 12 bases between the two ends. CDR3 region: CASAGPGETQYF. CDR3 bases: TGTGCCAGTGCGGGACCAGGGGAGACCCAGTACTTC.

V and J are TRBV7-2 and TRBJ2-1; D is ambiguous. The V end was cut by 1 base, the J end by 0 bases, with 10 bases between. The CDR3 has 16 residues. The germline V gene encodes CDR1 SGHTA and CDR2 FQGNSA. The CDR3 bases are TGTGCCAGCAGCTTAGTTGGCACCAGCTCCTACAATGAGCAGTTCTTC. Its translation is CASSLVGTSSYNEQFF.

The chain combines TRBV6-5 with TRBJ1-2; TRBD1 might be the D (5 bases). Trimming took off 7 bases at V and 8 bases at J, with 17 bases between the two ends. CDR1 is MNHEY and CDR2 is SVGAGI in the germline V gene. There are 13 residues in the CDR3. In DNA, the CDR3 is TGTGCCAGCACCACGGGGGGGTCCGGCGGCTACACCTTC. Amino acid sequence: CASTTGGSGGYTF.

The chain recombines TRBV12-3 or TRBV12-4 with TRBJ1-1; no reliable D call. The V end was cut by 7 bases, the J end by 8 bases, with 11 bases between. The length of the CDR3 is 11 residues. The CDR3 DNA sequence: TGTGCCAGCACTCCCGGAGTAGAAGCTTTCTTT. This codes for CASTPGVEAFF.

The CDR3 protein is CASSPSSAGNYGYTF. CDR3 coding DNA: TGTGCCAGCTCACCAAGTTCGGCAGGAAACTATGGCTACACCTTC. This rearrangement joins TRBV18 to TRBJ1-2, with D unresolved. This CDR3 has 15 amino acids. Trimming removed 2 bases from V and 2 bases from J, with 12 bases in between. The germline CDR1 and CDR2 sequences are KGHSH and LQKENI. Variable domain in full (rest from reference TRBV18 and TRBJ1-2): NAGVMQNPRHLVRRRGQEARLRCSPMKGHSHVYWYRQLPEEGLKFMVYLQKENIIDESGMPKERFSAEFPKEGPSILRIQQVVRGDSAAYFCASSPSSAGNYGYTFGSGTRLTVV.

CDR3 DNA sequence: TGTGCCAGCAGCCAGCGGGACAGGGGGGAAAACACCATATATTTT. It encodes CASSQRDRGENTIYF. This rearrangement joins TRBV3-1 (or the pseudogene TRBV3-2) to TRBJ1-3; 11 nucleotides line up with TRBD1. Trimming cost V 3 bases and J 6 bases; bases outside gene matches: 4. The CDR3 has 15 amino acids. In germline, CDR1 is LGHDT, CDR2 YNNKEL (reference sequence).

The J gene is TRBJ2-7, the V gene TRBV7-9, with D maybe TRBD1 (5 bases). CDR1 SEHNR and CDR2 FQNEAQ come from the germline V gene (reference sequence). The V end was cut by 1 base, the J end by 7 bases, with 14 bases between. The CDR3 totals 14 residues. CDR3 DNA: TGTGCCAGCAGCTTAGGGGGCCTTTCTACGGAGCAGTACTTC. Translating gives CASSLGGLSTEQYF. The full variable domain, with the rest looked up from reference TRBV7-9 and TRBJ2-7, is DTGVSQNPRHKITKRGQNVTFRCDPISEHNRLYWYRQTLGQGPEFLTYFQNEAQLEKSRLLSDRFSAERPKGSFSTLEIQRTEQGDSAMYLCASSLGGLSTEQYFGPGTRLTVT.

This clone was picked up a small number of times. This chain links TRBV5-1 with TRBJ1-2, with a possible D match to TRBD1 (5 bases). The V end was cut by 4 bases, the J end by 0 bases, with 16 bases between. This CDR3 contains 16 residues. The germline CDR1 and CDR2 sequences are SGHRS and YFSETQ. CDR3 residues: CASSGMGGASNYGYTF. The CDR3 DNA reads as TGCGCCAGCAGCGGCATGGGAGGGGCCTCTAACTATGGCTACACCTTC.

The J gene is TRBJ2-5, the V gene TRBV27, with 9 bases matching TRBD1. This CDR3 is built from 15 residues. Germline V gene data show CDR1 as MNHEY and CDR2 as SMNVEV (reference sequence). Trimming cost V 6 bases and J 3 bases; bases outside gene matches: 8. CDR3 DNA: TGTGCCAGCAGACCTCTGGGACAGGGCAAAGAGACCCAGTACTTC. Protein sequence: CASRPLGQGKETQYF.

This clone was recorded only once. Here the CDR3 DNA reads TGTGCCAGCAGGTCCGGACAGGGGAGCCTCTCTGGAAACACCATATATTTT. Translating it yields CASRSGQGSLSGNTIYF. This sequence joins TRBV2 and TRBJ1-3; 9 nucleotides match TRBD1. CDR3 length: 17 amino acids. The V and J ends lost 6 bases and 0 bases, in that order; junction bases with no gene match: 9. In germline, CDR1 is SNHLY, CDR2 FYNNEI.

The chain is built from TRBV15 and TRBJ2-1; 7 bases map to TRBD2. The CDR3 runs to 15 residues. The V gene end was trimmed by 3 bases and the J gene end by 0 bases; junction bases not matched to a gene: 2. The germline gives CDR1 LNHNV, CDR2 YYDKDF (reference sequence). The CDR3, as DNA: TGTGCCACCAGCAGTAGCGGGCACTCCTACAATGAGCAGTTCTTC. Amino acids: CATSSSGHSYNEQFF.

This clone was found once. The chain employs TRBV3-1 (or the pseudogene TRBV3-2) and TRBJ1-3; tentative D call: TRBD1 (6 bases). Trimming left V 1 base short and J 5 bases short, with 12 bases between. CDR1 and CDR2 from the germline V gene are LGHDT and YNNKEL (reference sequence). The CDR3 is 15 amino acids. The CDR3 region is CASSQGRTARNTIYF. Written as DNA, the CDR3 is TGTGCCAGCAGCCAAGGAAGGACAGCCAGAAACACCATATATTTT.

The chain has TRBV20-1 and TRBJ2-1, with a possible D match to TRBD1 (5 bases). The CDR3 is 14 residues long. The V gene's germline CDR1 is DFQATT and CDR2 SNEGSKA (reference sequence). Trimming took off 3 bases at V and 4 bases at J, with 13 bases between the two ends. CDR3 region: CSASEVGAYNEQFF. In DNA, the CDR3 is TGCAGTGCTAGTGAGGTAGGGGCTTACAATGAGCAGTTCTTC.

Ten or more counts support this clone. V and J are TRBV12-3 or TRBV12-4 and TRBJ1-5; 7 bases align to TRBD1. This CDR3 is built from 13 residues. Losses at the gene ends were 8 bases for V and 4 bases for J; bases not matched to a gene: 5. The DNA of the CDR3 is TGTGCCAGCCAGGGGGAAAGTAATCAGCCCCAGCATTTT. The encoded protein is CASQGESNQPQHF.

The genes are TRBV29-1 and TRBJ1-5, with 7 bases identical to TRBD1. CDR3 length: 13 amino acids. The germline CDR1 and CDR2 sequences are SQVTM and ANQGSEA. Germline trimming cut 4 bases from V and 7 bases from J; bases unmatched to any gene: 7. CDR3 in DNA: TGCAGCGTTGCCGAACAGGGGAGCCAGCCCCAGCATTTT. The encoded protein is CSVAEQGSQPQHF.

V and J are TRBV29-1 and TRBJ2-6; tentative D call: TRBD1 (5 bases). The CDR3 extends over 14 amino acids. Trimming shortened V by 5 bases and J by 0 bases, and 8 bases separated the two germline ends. The germline V gene has CDR1 SQVTM and CDR2 ANQGSEA. DNA of the CDR3: TGCAGCGTTACAGGTTACTCTGGGGCCAACGTCCTGACTTTC. Amino acid sequence: CSVTGYSGANVLTF.

The chain joins TRBV18 to TRBJ2-5; a weak D match, TRBD1 (5 bases). The germline V gene encodes CDR1 KGHSH and CDR2 LQKENI. The germline V and J ends were trimmed by 1 base and 4 bases, with 10 bases remaining between them. The CDR3 totals 14 residues. CDR3 in amino acids: CASSPQGRRETQYF. CDR3 nucleotides: TGTGCCAGCTCACCACAGGGGCGGAGAGAGACCCAGTACTTC.

The V gene is TRBV6-5, the J gene TRBJ1-4; the match to TRBD1 covers 7 bases. Germline V gene data show CDR1 as MNHEY and CDR2 as SVGAGI. The CDR3 is 14 amino acids. With 4 bases clipped from V and 8 bases from J, the junction kept 7 bases outside the gene matches. The chain's CDR3 is CASSLRGRVEKLFF. CDR3 nucleotides: TGTGCCAGCAGTTTGAGGGGGCGCGTCGAAAAACTGTTTTTT.